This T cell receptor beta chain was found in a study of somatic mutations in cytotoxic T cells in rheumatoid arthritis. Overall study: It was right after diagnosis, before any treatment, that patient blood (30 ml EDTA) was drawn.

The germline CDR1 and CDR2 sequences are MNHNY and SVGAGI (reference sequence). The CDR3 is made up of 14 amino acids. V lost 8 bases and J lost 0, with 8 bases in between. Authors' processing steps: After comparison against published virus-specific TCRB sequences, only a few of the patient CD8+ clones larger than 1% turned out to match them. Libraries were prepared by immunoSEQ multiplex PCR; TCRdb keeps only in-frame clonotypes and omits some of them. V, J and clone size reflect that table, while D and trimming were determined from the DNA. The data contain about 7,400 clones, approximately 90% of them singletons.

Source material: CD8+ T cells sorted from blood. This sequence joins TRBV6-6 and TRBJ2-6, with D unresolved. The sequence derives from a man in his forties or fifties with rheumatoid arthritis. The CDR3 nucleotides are TGTGCCAGCCGTGGCGGCTCTGGGGCCAACGTCCTGACTTTC. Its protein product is CASRGGSGANVLTF.